The 19 T cell receptor beta chains given below trace back to one sample, sequenced in a study of blood T cell repertoires in COVID-19. Using immunoSEQ multiplex PCR, the repertoire was profiled, and TCRdb retains in-frame clones only, with some absent. Here the sample spans over 200,000 clones, about 85% being singletons. Sequenced material: PBMCs or T cells enriched from blood (not recorded which). These receptors all stem from a young man who had recovered from COVID-19.

The chain carries TRBV6-5 and TRBJ2-7; D might be TRBD2 (5 bases). There are 12 residues in the CDR3. In germline, CDR1 is MNHEY, CDR2 SVGAGI. The V and J ends lost 10 bases and 3 bases respectively, with 13 bases between them. The CDR3 DNA reads TGTGCCACCTTGACTAACCTCTACGAGCAGTACTTC. It codes for CATLTNLYEQYF.

The chain recombines TRBV2 with TRBJ1-3; 10 bases are a match to TRBD1. Unmatched junction bases numbered 11, after V lost 6 bases and J lost 0 bases. CDR3 length equals 18 residues. Germline loops: CDR1 SNHLY, CDR2 FYNNEI. The DNA of the CDR3 is TGTGCCAGCAGGTCCCCGACAGGGGGCTTTTCCTCTGGAAACACCATATATTTT. Protein product: CASRSPTGGFSSGNTIYF.

The chain is built from TRBV4-2 and TRBJ2-6, with 11 bases matching TRBD2. The trim removed 0 bases at V and 0 bases at J, leaving 16 bases unmatched. The germline CDR1 and CDR2 sequences are LGHNA and YNFKEQ. The length of the CDR3 is 23 residues. The CDR3 loop reads CASSQDRIGAIAGGISGANVLTF. CDR3 DNA: TGTGCCAGCAGCCAAGATAGGATAGGGGCCATAGCGGGAGGGATCTCTGGGGCCAACGTCCTGACTTTC.

V gene TRBV30 combines with J gene TRBJ1-6, with TRBD1 matching over 7 bases. Germline values: CDR1 GTSNPN, CDR2 SVGIG (reference sequence). V lost 7 bases, J lost 5 bases, and 5 bases stayed unmatched. CDR3 length equals 13 residues. CDR3: CASTTGDNSPLHF. As DNA, the CDR3 is TGTGCCTCGACAACAGGGGATAATTCACCCCTCCACTTT.

As DNA, the CDR3 is TGCGCCAGCAGCCAGGACAGACCCCGCACAGATACGCAGTATTTT. Its translation: CASSQDRPRTDTQYF. The rearrangement joins TRBV4-3 to TRBJ2-3; D perhaps matches TRBD1 (6 bases). V was shortened by 3 bases and J by 1 base, with 11 bases between the two germline ends. The CDR3 sequence is 15 residues long. Germline V lookup: CDR1 LGHNA, CDR2 YSLEER.

J is TRBJ2-7 and V is TRBV5-1; TRBD1 matches 7 bases. The J segment lost 5 bases and the V segment lost 4 bases, leaving 9 bases of the junction unmatched. CDR1 is SGHRS, CDR2 YFSETQ, per germline. CDR3 length: 14 residues. CDR3 in DNA: TGCGCCAGCAGCACAGGGACAGAGGTTGACGAGCAGTACTTC. Residues: CASSTGTEVDEQYF. Drawing the rest from reference TRBV5-1 and TRBJ2-7, the complete variable domain is KAGVTQTPRYLIKTRGQQVTLSCSPISGHRSVSWYQQTPGQGLQFLFEYFSETQRNKGNFPGRFSGRQFSNSRSEMNVSTLELGDSALYLCASSTGTEVDEQYFGPGTRLTVT.

This rearrangement joins TRBV14 to TRBJ2-1; 8 bases line up with TRBD1. With V trimmed by 4 bases and J by 4 bases, 12 bases remained unmatched. This CDR3 spans 17 amino acids. CDR1 is SGHDN and CDR2 is FVKESK in the germline V gene. DNA of the CDR3: TGTGCCAGCAGCCGGGGCGACAGGGGCTCCAATTACAATGAGCAGTTCTTC. Protein product: CASSRGDRGSNYNEQFF.

In its sample, this clone was seen once. V gene TRBV11-2 combines with J gene TRBJ1-5, with TRBD1 as a possible D gene (5 bases). This CDR3 contains 15 residues. The V gene lost 5 bases and the J gene lost 3 bases, with 14 bases spanning the gap. Germline-derived CDR1 and CDR2 are SGHAT and FQNNGV. The CDR3 nucleotides are TGTGCCAGCAGCCTTCACGGGGGTGACAATCAGCCCCAGCATTTT. It encodes CASSLHGGDNQPQHF. The whole variable domain, remainder taken from reference TRBV11-2 and TRBJ1-5, is EAGVAQSPRYKIIEKRQSVAFWCNPISGHATLYWYQQILGQGPKLLIQFQNNGVVDDSQLPKDRFSAERLKGVDSTLKIQPAKLEDSAVYLCASSLHGGDNQPQHFGDGTRLSIL.

The V gene is TRBV6-5, the J gene TRBJ2-7, with no clear D. CDR1 is MNHEY, CDR2 SVGAGI, per germline. CDR3 length: 14 amino acids. V was pared by 4 bases and J by 0 bases, with 10 bases between. CDR3 amino acids: CASSFTVSSYEQYF. The CDR3 DNA follows: TGTGCCAGCAGTTTTACAGTGAGCTCCTACGAGCAGTACTTC.

This clone was seen a handful of times. The CDR3 reads CAWERAGQGNTEAFF. CDR3 DNA: TGTGCCTGGGAGAGGGCGGGACAGGGGAACACTGAAGCTTTCTTT. This chain connects TRBV30 to TRBJ1-1; 9 positions match TRBD1. V lost 5 bases, J lost 1 base, and 8 bases stayed unmatched. Germline-derived CDR1 and CDR2 are GTSNPN and SVGIG (reference sequence). The CDR3 runs 15 residues. The whole variable domain, remainder taken from reference TRBV30 and TRBJ1-1, is SQTIHQWPATLVQPVGSPLSLECTVEGTSNPNLYWYRQAAGRGLQLLFYSVGIGQISSEVPQNLSASRPQDRQFILSSKKLLLSDSGFYLCAWERAGQGNTEAFFGQGTRLTVV.

The V call is TRBV12-3 or TRBV12-4, the J call TRBJ1-1, with a tentative D call TRBD1 (5 bases). This CDR3 contains 13 residues. V was clipped by 6 bases and J by 1 base, with 9 bases between them. This chain's CDR3 is CASRSTGNTEAFF. In DNA, the CDR3 is TGTGCCAGCAGGTCAACAGGGAACACTGAAGCTTTCTTT.

This clone has only one observation. This chain joins TRBV7-6 and TRBJ1-1; D is undetermined. Germline V CDR1 and CDR2: SGHVS, FNYEAQ. The CDR3 covers 13 residues. The V end was cut by 5 bases, the J end by 1 base, with 8 bases between. CDR3: CASSPQSNTEAFF. The CDR3 nucleotides are TGTGCCAGCAGCCCACAGTCGAACACTGAAGCTTTCTTT.

The chain employs TRBV6-5 and TRBJ1-6; TRBD1 agrees at 8 bases. The CDR3 contains 14 residues. Germline V lookup: CDR1 MNHEY, CDR2 SVGAGI. J gave up 10 bases and V 6 bases, and 8 bases lay outside the gene matches. CDR3 loop: CASRGQGRGSPLHF. Here the CDR3 DNA reads TGTGCCAGCAGAGGACAGGGAAGGGGGTCACCCCTCCACTTT.

This rearrangement joins TRBV5-1 to TRBJ1-2; D is possibly TRBD1 (5 bases). This CDR3 has 15 amino acids. Germline V gene lookup returns CDR1 SGHRS and CDR2 YFSETQ. V was trimmed by 4 bases and J by 2 bases, leaving 15 bases between them. The CDR3 protein is CASSLGEGLNYGYTF. DNA for the CDR3: TGCGCCAGCAGCCTCGGGGAGGGGTTAAACTATGGCTACACCTTC.

Turning to this clone: Within the sample, other DNA sequences also encode this same CDR3. The chain carries TRBV12-3 or TRBV12-4 and TRBJ1-2; the D is unclear. The CDR3 has 13 amino acids. V was pared by 3 bases and J by 4 bases, with 9 bases between. CDR3 sequence: CASSFRGPYGYTF. The CDR3 region has the DNA TGTGCCAGCAGTTTTAGAGGCCCCTATGGCTACACCTTC.

This CDR3 reads CSASRAGTSRYNEQFF. The DNA for the CDR3 is TGCAGTGCTAGTCGAGCCGGGACTAGCAGATACAATGAGCAGTTCTTC. The rearrangement joins TRBV20-1 to TRBJ2-1; TRBD2 matches 9 bases. V shed 3 bases and J 4 bases; nucleotides not matched to a gene: 10. The CDR3 totals 16 residues. The germline CDR1 and CDR2 sequences are DFQATT and SNEGSKA (reference sequence).

The rearrangement uses TRBV4-1 and TRBJ2-2; D may be TRBD1 (6 bases). The V gene's germline CDR1 is MGHRA and CDR2 YSYEKL. V was cut by 3 bases and J by 2 bases, with 10 bases left in between. The CDR3 sequence is 15 residues long. DNA of the CDR3: TGCGCCAGCAGCCAGTGGGACACCAACACCGGGGAGCTGTTTTTT. Encoded protein: CASSQWDTNTGELFF.

The J gene is TRBJ2-7, the V gene TRBV9; 8 bases align to TRBD2. The CDR3 is made up of 17 amino acids. J was trimmed by 2 bases and V by 3 bases; bases with no gene match: 13. CDR1 SGDLS and CDR2 YYNGEE come from the germline V gene. The CDR3 nucleotides are TGTGCCAGCAGCGCGGCCCCGACTAGCGCACCGACCTACGAGCAGTACTTC. Encoded protein: CASSAAPTSAPTYEQYF.

The V gene is TRBV5-1, the J gene TRBJ1-5; D is perhaps TRBD1 (6 bases). Per germline, CDR1 SGHRS and CDR2 YFSETQ. Between the trimmed V and J ends, which lost 7 bases and 4 bases, there was a span of 18 bases. This CDR3 has 15 residues. CDR3 sequence reads: CASAIKGRGNQPQHF. As DNA, the CDR3 is TGCGCCAGCGCAATTAAAGGGAGGGGGAATCAGCCCCAGCATTTT.